This TCR beta chain is from a study of CD8 T cells in ankylosing spondylitis. The study, taken as a whole, reports: CD8+ by phenotype, disease-linked clones were relatively rare in peripheral blood. Some of the motif variants had earlier been found in reactive arthritis patients' fluid and blood. From matched ankylosing spondylitis synovial fluid, disease-linked clones were reportedly recovered at significantly enriched levels.

As to this clonotype: What it binds is not known.

Per germline, CDR1 KGHDR and CDR2 SFDVKD. Trimming took 3 bases from V and 5 from J; bases not matched to a gene: 2. The CDR3 contains 13 residues. It was by quantitative 5'-RACE with molecular barcodes that TCR beta libraries were made. TCRdb re-derived calls from the 5' RACE reads in MiXCR, one entry per CDR3 protein. Here the sample spans 250,000 or so distinct CDR3 sequences, more than 20% being singletons. The rearrangement uses TRBV24-1 and TRBJ2-7; 8 bases are shared with TRBD1. Input material: blood, either unsorted or a sorted T cell fraction (not recorded which). The sequence was obtained from a male donor with ankylosing spondylitis or in good health (not recorded which). In DNA, the CDR3 is TGTGCCACCAGTGATCAGGGGGCGGACGAGCAGTACTTC. This encodes CATSDQGADEQYF.